A single T cell receptor beta chain is shown here with its context. As yet, its antigen is unknown. Vbeta (60) and Jbeta (13) primers were used in the PCR. Method: immunoSEQ multiplex PCR; TCRdb's copy keeps in-frame clones and lacks some. In total, the table holds tens of thousands of clones. The record originates from a study of cytomegalovirus exposure and HLA in healthy donors. Germline loops: CDR1 LGHNA, CDR2 YSLEER. V lost 0 bases to trimming and J lost 5 bases; unmatched junction nucleotides: 4. This CDR3 contains 15 residues. Findings and limits, study-wide: Earlier analysis looked at TCR beta V segments, and most were productive about 90% or about 30% of the time.

This sequence joins TRBV4-3 and TRBJ2-7; 10 nucleotides match TRBD2. The sequence was obtained from a male donor in good health and CMV-seropositive. The sample was PBMCs. The CDR3 protein is CASSQDRLAGDEQYF. Written as DNA, the CDR3 is TGCGCCAGCAGCCAAGATCGCCTAGCGGGAGACGAGCAGTACTTC.